What follows describes a single T cell receptor beta chain. This entry belongs to a study of blood T cell dynamics during melanoma immunotherapy. As to time point: pre-treatment baseline. This CDR3 is 12 amino acids long. Germline CDR1 is SEHNR and CDR2 is FQNEAQ (reference sequence). V lost 5 bases and J 4 bases, leaving 7 bases between the germline ends. Using immunoSEQ multiplex PCR, the repertoire was profiled, and TCRdb retains in-frame clones only, with some absent. Here the sample spans 15,000 or so clones, 70% to 90% being singletons. Here the sequenced sample was blood, taken from a patient treated with checkpoint blockade. The chain employs TRBV7-9 and TRBJ2-3; no clear D. This TCR was sampled from a human donor with melanoma. CDR3 in DNA: TGTGCCAGCAGCCGACCCCCAGATACGCAGTATTTT. Translation gives CASSRPPDTQYF. The full variable domain, completed using reference TRBV7-9 and TRBJ2-3, is DTGVSQNPRHKITKRGQNVTFRCDPISEHNRLYWYRQTLGQGPEFLTYFQNEAQLEKSRLLSDRFSAERPKGSFSTLEIQRTEQGDSAMYLCASSRPPDTQYFGPGTRLTVL.